Listed here is a single T cell receptor beta chain. Its specific antigen is unknown. The record has no base qualities; no much larger clone is one base away. TCRbeta CDR3 regions were amplified from genomic DNA by means of the immunoSEQ Assay, a bias-controlled multiplex PCR. The authors' pipeline ran thus. Within the assay, amplification of reference gene primers was used to estimate how many nucleated cells each sample contained. Sequence reads were collapsed and filtered to measure the absolute abundance of every unique TCRbeta CDR3 rearrangement. Productive Simpson clonality was computed per sample as the square root of Simpson's diversity index over productive rearrangements. TCRdb provides this immuneACCESS table in a form limited to in-frame rearrangements. Some clones are lacking; in checked studies, under half of them reflect an unresolved V gene, and why the rest are absent is not known. D and trimming were read from the DNA, whereas the V and J calls and clone size are those reported in that table. A total of approximately 30,000 clones appear in this sample, 70% to 90% of them only once. The ten largest clones capture less than 30% of the sample.

These data are taken from a study of blood T cell repertoires in COVID-19 (TCRdb year 2020). For the wider study: Collaborator samples came from the United States, Italy and Spain and covered acute and convalescent phases of COVID-19. The prospective study material was composed of cDNA or gDNA derived from T cells, B-cell-depleted T cells, or PBMCs. The dataset comprised deeply sampled blood TCRbeta repertoires from subjects exposed to, actively infected with, or recovered from COVID-19. A freely available public database, intended as a resource for researchers studying the immune response to SARS-CoV-2, is where the repertoires were released. The samples were drawn from the first 160 participants of the ongoing ImmuneRACE study and from under 1,500 subjects provided by 6 global collaborators. A de-identified subject ID, COVID-19 status, age in years and sex were almost always included in the sample metadata. Where available, HLA class I and class II types were obtained from metadata supplied by the sample provider rather than from assay-based typing.

At the junction V is shortened by 1 base and J by 5 bases; bases outside the gene matches: 6. Counted from cysteine to phenylalanine, this CDR3 has 15 amino acids. CDR3 DNA is the only sequence kept; it has 45 bases, read in frame from the first base. Reading the germline V gene (reference sequence) gives CDR1 GTSNPN and CDR2 SVGIG. Collaborating institutions collected whole blood in K2EDTA tubes following their own protocols. For TCRbeta analysis, collaborators shipped samples as frozen whole blood, isolated PBMCs, or DNA extracted from either of those sample types. The paper as a whole reports these results and caveats: How much clinical and demographic metadata was included differed by source and by participant, and the metadata was provided uncurated.

Recombination linked TRBV30 to TRBJ1-1; 11 central nucleotides agree with TRBD1. Input material: peripheral blood. The sequence was obtained from a human donor in a cohort sampled during active COVID-19. The DNA is as follows: TGTGCCTGGAGTGCAGGGACAGGGGGTGGTACTGAAGCTTTCTTT. The resulting protein is CAWSAGTGGGTEAFF.